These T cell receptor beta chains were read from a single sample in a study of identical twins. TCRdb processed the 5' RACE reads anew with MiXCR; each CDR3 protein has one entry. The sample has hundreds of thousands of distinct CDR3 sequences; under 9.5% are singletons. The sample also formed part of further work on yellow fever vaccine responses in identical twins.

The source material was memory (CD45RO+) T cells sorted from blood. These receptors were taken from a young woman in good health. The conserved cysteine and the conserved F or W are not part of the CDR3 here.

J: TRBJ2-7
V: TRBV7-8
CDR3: ASSLGGGRLSEQY

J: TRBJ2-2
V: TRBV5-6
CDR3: ASSLGRELF

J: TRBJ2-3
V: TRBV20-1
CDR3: SARDQGQGTDTQY

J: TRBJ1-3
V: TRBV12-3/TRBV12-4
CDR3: ASRQGITIY

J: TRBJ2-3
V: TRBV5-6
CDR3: ASSSWGQGIDTQY

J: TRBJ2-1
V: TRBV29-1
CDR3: SVDNYWSGRAGEQF

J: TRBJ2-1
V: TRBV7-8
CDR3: ASWGTGLYNEQF

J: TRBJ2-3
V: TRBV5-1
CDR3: ASSLQGSGGGTDTQY

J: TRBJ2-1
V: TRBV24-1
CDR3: ATSDADRDLGQF

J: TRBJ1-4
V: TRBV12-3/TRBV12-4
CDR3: ASQQFLSPGEKLF

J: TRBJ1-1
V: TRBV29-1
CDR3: SVETGNTEAF

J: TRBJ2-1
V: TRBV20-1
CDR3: SARARTGQPGLAVNSYNEQF

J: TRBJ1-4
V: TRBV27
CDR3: ASSRLDSLNEKLF

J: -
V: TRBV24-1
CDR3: ATSDGRGIADTQH

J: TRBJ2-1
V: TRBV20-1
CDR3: SARDSLTGASRANEQF

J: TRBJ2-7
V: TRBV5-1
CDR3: ASSPSGPREQY

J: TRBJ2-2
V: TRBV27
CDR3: AAGSGRITGELF

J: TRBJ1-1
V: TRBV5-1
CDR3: ASSFADNTEAF

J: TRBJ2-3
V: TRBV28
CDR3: ASSFGWVAGRTDTQY

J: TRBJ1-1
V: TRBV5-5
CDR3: ASRLQGTEAF

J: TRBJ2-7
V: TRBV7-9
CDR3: ASSREYEQY

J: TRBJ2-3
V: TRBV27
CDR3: ASSLRPGSTDTQY

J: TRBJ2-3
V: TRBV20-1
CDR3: SVSSGGTDTQY

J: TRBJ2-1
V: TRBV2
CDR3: ASSFLGLEGYNEQF

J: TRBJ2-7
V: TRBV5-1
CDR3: ASSLTGTGAEQY

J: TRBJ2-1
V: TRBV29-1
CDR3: SVGTLADLEQF

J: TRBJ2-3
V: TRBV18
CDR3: ASSSFAGDTQY

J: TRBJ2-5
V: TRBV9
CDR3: ASSVSASGNQETQY

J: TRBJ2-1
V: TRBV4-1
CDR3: ASSQVGSSLYNEQF

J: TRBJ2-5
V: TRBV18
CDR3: ASSPPSLAGALTETQY

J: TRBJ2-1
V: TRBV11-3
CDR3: ASSLAPSAGANEQF

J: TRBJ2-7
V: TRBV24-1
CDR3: ATSTGNSYEQY

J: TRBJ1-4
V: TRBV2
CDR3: ASSGQFSNEKLF

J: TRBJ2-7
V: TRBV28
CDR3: ASRKTSDHYEQY

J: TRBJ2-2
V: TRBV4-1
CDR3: ASSQDRTGPGELF

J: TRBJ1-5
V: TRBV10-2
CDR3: ASRDGQGGNQPQH

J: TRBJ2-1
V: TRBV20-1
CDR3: SAIRGLNNEQF

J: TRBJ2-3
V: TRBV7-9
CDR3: ASSAKPGQGYTQY

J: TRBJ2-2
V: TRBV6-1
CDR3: ASSARQGNTGELF

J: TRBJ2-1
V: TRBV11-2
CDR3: ASSLEDGGRGEQF

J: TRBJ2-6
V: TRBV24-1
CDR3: ATSDFSAGANVLT

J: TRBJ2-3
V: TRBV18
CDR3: ASSPNGTASTDTQY

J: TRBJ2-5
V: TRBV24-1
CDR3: ATSDRTGRETLY

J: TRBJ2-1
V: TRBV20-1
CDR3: SARIDEQF

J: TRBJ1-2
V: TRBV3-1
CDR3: ASSARTGGDFDGGYT

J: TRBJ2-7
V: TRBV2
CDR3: ASALEGQGPYEQY

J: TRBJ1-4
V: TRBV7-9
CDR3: ASSTGAYEKLF

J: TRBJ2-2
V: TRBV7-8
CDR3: ASSQIQGTGELF